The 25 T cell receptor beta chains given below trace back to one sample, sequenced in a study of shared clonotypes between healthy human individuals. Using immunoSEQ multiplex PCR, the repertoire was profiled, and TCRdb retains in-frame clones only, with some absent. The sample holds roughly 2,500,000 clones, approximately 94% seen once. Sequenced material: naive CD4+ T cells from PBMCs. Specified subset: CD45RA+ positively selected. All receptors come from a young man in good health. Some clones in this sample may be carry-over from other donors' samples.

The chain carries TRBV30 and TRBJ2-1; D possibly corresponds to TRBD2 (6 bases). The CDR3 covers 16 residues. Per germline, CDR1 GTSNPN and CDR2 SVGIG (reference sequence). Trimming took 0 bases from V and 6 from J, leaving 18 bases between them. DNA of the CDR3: TGTGCCTGGAGTGTACAAGTTGGAGGGCCCCTCAATGAGCAGTTCTTC. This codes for CAWSVQVGGPLNEQFF.

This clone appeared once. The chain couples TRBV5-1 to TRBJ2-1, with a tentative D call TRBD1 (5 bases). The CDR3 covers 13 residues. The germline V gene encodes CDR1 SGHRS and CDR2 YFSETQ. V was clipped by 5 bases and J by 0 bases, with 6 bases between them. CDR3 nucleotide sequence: TGCGCCAGCAGGCAGGGCTCCTACAATGAGCAGTTCTTC. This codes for CASRQGSYNEQFF.

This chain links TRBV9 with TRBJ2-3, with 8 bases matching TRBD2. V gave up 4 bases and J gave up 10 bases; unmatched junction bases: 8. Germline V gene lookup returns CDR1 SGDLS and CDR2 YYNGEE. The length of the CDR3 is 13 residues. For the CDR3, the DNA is TGTGCCAGCAGCCCAGGGACTAGTCAGGCGCAGTATTTT. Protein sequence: CASSPGTSQAQYF. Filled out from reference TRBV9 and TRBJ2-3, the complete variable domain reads DSGVTQTPKHLITATGQRVTLRCSPRSGDLSVYWYQQSLDQGLQFLIQYYNGEERAKGNILERFSAQQFPDLHSELNLSSLELGDSALYFCASSPGTSQAQYFGPGTRLTVL.

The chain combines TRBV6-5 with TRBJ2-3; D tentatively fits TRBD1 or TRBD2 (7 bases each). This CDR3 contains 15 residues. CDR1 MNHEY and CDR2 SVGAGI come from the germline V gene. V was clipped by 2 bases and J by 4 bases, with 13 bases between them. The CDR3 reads CASSYGSGGADTQYF. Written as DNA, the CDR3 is TGTGCCAGCAGTTACGGGTCAGGGGGGGCAGATACGCAGTATTTT.

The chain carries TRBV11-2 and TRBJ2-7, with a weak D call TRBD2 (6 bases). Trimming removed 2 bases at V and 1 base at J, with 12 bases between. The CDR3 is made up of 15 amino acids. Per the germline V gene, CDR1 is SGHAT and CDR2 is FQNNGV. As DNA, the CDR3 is TGTGCCAGCAGCTTAACACGGGGAGGTTCCTACGAGCAGTACTTC. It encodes CASSLTRGGSYEQYF.

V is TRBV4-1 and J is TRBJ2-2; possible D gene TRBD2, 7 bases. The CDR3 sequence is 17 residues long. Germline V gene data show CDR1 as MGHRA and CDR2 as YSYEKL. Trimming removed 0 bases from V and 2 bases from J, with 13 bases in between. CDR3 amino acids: CASSQERAGANTGELFF. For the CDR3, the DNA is TGCGCCAGCAGCCAAGAAAGGGCGGGGGCTAACACCGGGGAGCTGTTTTTT.

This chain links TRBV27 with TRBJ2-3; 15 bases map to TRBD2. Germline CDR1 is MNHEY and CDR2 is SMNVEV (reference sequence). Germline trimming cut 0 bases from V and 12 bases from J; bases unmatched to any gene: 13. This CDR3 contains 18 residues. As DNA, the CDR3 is TGTGCCAGCAGTTTATCTCCGGGACTAGCGGGAGGAGGATCCCCCCAGTATTTT. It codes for CASSLSPGLAGGGSPQYF.

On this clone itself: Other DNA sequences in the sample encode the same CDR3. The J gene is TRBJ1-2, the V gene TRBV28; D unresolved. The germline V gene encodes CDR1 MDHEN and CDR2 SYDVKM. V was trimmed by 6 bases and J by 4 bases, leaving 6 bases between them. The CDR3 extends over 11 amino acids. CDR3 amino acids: CASRGGYGYTF. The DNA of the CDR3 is TGTGCCAGCAGGGGCGGCTATGGCTACACCTTC.

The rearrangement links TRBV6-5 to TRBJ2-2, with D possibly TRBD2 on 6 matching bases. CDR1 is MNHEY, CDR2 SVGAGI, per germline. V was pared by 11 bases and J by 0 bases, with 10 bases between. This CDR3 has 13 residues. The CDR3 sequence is CALRDSNTGELFF. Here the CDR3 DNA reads TGTGCCTTGCGGGACTCGAACACCGGGGAGCTGTTTTTT.

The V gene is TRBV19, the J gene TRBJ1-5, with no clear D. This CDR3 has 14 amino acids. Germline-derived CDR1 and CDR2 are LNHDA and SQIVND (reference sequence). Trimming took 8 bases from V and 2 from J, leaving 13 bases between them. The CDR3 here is CASVWTTGNQPQHF. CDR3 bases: TGTGCCAGTGTATGGACTACGGGCAATCAGCCCCAGCATTTT.

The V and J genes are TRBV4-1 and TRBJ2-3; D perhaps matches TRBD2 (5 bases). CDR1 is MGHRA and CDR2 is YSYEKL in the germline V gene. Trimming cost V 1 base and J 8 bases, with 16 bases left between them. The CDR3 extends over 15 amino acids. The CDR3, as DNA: TGCGCCAGCAGCCAAGTGTACGGGAATGAGGTTACGCAGTATTTT. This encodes CASSQVYGNEVTQYF.

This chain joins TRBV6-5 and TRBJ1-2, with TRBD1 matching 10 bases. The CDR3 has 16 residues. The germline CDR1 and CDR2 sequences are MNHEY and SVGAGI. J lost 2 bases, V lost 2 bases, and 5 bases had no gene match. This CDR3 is CASSYPSGQGNYGYTF. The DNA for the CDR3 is TGTGCCAGCAGTTACCCCTCGGGACAGGGGAACTATGGCTACACCTTC.

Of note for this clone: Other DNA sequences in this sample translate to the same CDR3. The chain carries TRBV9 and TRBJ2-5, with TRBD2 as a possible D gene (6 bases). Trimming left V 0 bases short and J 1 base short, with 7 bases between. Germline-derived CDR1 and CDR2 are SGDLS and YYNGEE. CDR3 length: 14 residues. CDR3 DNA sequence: TGTGCCAGCAGCGTAGGGACTACCCAAGAGACCCAGTACTTC. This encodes CASSVGTTQETQYF.

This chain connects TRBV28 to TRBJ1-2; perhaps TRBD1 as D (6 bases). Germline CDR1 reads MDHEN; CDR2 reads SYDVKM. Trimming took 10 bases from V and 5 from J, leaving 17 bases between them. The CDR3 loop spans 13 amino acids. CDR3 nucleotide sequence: TGTGCCACCCGGGAGGGGGGTGAATATGGCTACACCTTC. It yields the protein CATREGGEYGYTF.

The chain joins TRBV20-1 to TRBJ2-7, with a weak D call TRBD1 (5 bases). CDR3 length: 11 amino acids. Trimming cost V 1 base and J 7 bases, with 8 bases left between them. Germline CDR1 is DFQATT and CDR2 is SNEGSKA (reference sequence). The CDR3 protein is CSARGPGEQYF. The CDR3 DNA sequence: TGCAGTGCTAGAGGCCCAGGGGAGCAGTACTTC.

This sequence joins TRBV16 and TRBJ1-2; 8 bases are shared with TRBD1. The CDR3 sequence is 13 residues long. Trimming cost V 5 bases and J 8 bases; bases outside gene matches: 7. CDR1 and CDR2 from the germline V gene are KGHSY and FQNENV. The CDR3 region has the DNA TGTGCCAGCAGCTTCCAGGACAGGGACGGCTACACCTTC. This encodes CASSFQDRDGYTF.

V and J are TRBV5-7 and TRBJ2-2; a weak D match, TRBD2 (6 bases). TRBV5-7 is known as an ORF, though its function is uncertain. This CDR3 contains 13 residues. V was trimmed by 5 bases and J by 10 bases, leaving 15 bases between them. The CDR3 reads CASSHRTTLELFF. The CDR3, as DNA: TGTGCCAGCAGTCACAGGACTACCTTGGAGCTGTTTTTT.

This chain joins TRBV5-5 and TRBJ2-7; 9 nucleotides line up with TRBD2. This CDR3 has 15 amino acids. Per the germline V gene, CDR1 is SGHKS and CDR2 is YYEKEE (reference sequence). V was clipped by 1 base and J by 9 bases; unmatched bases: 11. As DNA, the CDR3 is TGTGCCAGCAGCTTGTGGGCTAGCGGGGAGGGAAGGCAGTACTTC. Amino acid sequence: CASSLWASGEGRQYF. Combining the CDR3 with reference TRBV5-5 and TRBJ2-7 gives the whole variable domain DAGVTQSPTHLIKTRGQQVTLRCSPISGHKSVSWYQQVLGQGPQFIFQYYEKEERGRGNFPDRFSARQFPNYSSELNVNALLLGDSALYLCASSLWASGEGRQYFGPGTRLTVT.

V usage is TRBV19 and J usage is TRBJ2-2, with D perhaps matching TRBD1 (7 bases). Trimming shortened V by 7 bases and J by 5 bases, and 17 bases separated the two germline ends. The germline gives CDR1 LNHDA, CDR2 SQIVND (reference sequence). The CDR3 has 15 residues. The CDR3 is CASNRLEGATGELFF. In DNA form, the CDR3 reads TGTGCCAGTAATCGGTTGGAGGGGGCGACCGGGGAGCTGTTTTTT.

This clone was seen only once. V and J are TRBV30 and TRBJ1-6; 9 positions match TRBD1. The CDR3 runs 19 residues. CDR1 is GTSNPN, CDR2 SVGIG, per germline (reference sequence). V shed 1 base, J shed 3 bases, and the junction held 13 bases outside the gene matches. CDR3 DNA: TGTGCCTGGAGTGAGGGGGAAAAGGGACAGGGAAACTATAATTCACCCCTCCACTTT. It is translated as CAWSEGEKGQGNYNSPLHF.

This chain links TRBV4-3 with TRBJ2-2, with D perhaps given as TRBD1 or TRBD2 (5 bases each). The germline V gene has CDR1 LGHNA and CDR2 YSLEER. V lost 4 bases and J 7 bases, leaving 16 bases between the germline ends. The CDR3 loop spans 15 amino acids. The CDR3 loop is CASSPQDLSDGELFF. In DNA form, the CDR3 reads TGCGCCAGCAGCCCACAGGACTTAAGTGACGGGGAGCTGTTTTTT.

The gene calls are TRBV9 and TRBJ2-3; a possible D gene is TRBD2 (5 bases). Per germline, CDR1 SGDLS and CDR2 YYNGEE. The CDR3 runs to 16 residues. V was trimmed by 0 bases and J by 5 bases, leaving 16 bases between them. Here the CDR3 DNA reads TGTGCCAGCAGCGTAGCTGGTAGCCTAGCCTTAGATACGCAGTATTTT. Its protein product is CASSVAGSLALDTQYF. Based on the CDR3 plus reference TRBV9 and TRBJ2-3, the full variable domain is DSGVTQTPKHLITATGQRVTLRCSPRSGDLSVYWYQQSLDQGLQFLIQYYNGEERAKGNILERFSAQQFPDLHSELNLSSLELGDSALYFCASSVAGSLALDTQYFGPGTRLTVL.

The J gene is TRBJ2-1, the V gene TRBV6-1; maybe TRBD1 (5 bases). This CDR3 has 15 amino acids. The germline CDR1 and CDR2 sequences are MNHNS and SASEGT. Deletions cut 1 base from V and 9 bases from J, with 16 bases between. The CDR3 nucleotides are TGTGCCAGCAGTGAAGTGGGGCTAGTGGTGCTTGAGCAGTTCTTC. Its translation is CASSEVGLVVLEQFF.

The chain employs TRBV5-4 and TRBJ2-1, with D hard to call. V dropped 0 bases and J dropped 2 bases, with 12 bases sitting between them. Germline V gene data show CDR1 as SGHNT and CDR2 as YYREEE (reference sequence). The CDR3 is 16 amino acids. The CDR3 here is CASSLVWGIPYNEQFF. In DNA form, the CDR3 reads TGTGCCAGCAGCTTGGTCTGGGGTATCCCCTACAATGAGCAGTTCTTC.

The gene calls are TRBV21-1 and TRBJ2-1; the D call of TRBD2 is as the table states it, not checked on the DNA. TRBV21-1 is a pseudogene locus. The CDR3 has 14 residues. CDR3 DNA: TGTGCCAGCAGCATGGTGGAGCGGGGCAATGAGCAGTTCTTC. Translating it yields CASSMVERGNEQFF.